These 6 T cell receptor beta chains were sequenced from one sample in a study of cytomegalovirus exposure and HLA in healthy donors. Primers for the PCR totalled 60 Vbeta and 13 Jbeta. The table came from immunoSEQ multiplex PCR; TCRdb's copy has only in-frame clones and leaves some out. The sample records around 99,000 clones, 60% to 70% being singletons. Sequenced material: PBMCs. The receptor set was obtained from a woman in her thirties in good health and CMV-seronegative.

This clone was recorded only once. This chain links TRBV10-2 with TRBJ1-2; 7 nucleotides agree with TRBD1. V shed 8 bases, J shed 6 bases, and the junction held 12 bases outside the gene matches. Germline lookup yields CDR1 WSHSY and CDR2 SAAADI. The CDR3 has 14 amino acids. The CDR3 protein is CASAGTALTNGYTF. CDR3 nucleotides: TGCGCCAGCGCCGGGACAGCGCTCACTAATGGCTACACCTTC.

The CDR3 sequence: CASSVTGGNQPQHF. CDR3 bases: TGTGCCAGCAGCGTGACAGGGGGAAATCAGCCCCAGCATTTT. V and J are TRBV6-5 and TRBJ1-5, with 9 bases matching TRBD1. The CDR3 loop spans 14 amino acids. The V segment lost 6 bases and the J segment 4 bases; nucleotides outside the gene matches: 4. Germline loops: CDR1 MNHEY, CDR2 SVGAGI.

The CDR3 sequence is CASSLRAGADEQYF. Written as DNA, the CDR3 is TGTGCCAGCAGCTTGAGGGCGGGGGCTGACGAGCAGTACTTC. V and J are TRBV5-4 and TRBJ2-7, with D possibly matching TRBD2 (7 bases). Germline V gene data show CDR1 as SGHNT and CDR2 as YYREEE (reference sequence). The CDR3 runs 14 residues. V lost 1 base and J 5 bases, leaving 13 bases between the germline ends.

The genes are TRBV5-5 and TRBJ2-7; D is possibly TRBD1 (5 bases). Trimming pared 0 bases from V and 3 bases from J, leaving 7 bases between. The length of the CDR3 is 13 residues. Germline CDR1 and CDR2: SGHKS and YYEKEE (reference sequence). The CDR3 loop reads CASSLGRDYEQYF. The DNA of the CDR3 is TGTGCCAGCAGCTTGGGCAGGGACTACGAGCAGTACTTC.

This clone was counted only a few times. The chain couples TRBV4-3 to TRBJ2-7; maybe TRBD2 (5 bases). Trimming took 3 bases from V and 1 from J, leaving 13 bases between them. The germline CDR1 and CDR2 sequences are LGHNA and YSLEER. This CDR3 is built from 15 residues. For the CDR3, the DNA is TGCGCCAGCAGCCAGGAAACTCCGGGGTCCTACGAGCAGTACTTC. Protein sequence: CASSQETPGSYEQYF.

The chain employs TRBV6-6 and TRBJ2-7, with D maybe TRBD1 (6 bases). The germline gives CDR1 MNHNY, CDR2 SVGAGI (reference sequence). V lost 4 bases and J 6 bases, leaving 13 bases between the germline ends. The CDR3 runs to 13 residues. The CDR3: CASSWSGEGEQYF. In DNA, the CDR3 is TGTGCCAGCAGTTGGTCAGGGGAAGGCGAGCAGTACTTC.